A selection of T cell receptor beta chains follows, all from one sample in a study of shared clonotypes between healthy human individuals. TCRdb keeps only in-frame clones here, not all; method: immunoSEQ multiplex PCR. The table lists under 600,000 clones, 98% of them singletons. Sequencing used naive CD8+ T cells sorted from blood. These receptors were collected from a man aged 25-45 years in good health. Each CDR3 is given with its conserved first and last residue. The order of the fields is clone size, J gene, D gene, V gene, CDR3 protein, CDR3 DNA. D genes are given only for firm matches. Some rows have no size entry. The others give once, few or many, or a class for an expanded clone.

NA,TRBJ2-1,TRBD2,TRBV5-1,CASSAGTSGSNEQFF,TGCGCCAGCAGCGCTGGGACTAGCGGGAGTAATGAGCAGTTCTTC
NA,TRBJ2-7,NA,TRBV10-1,CASSEFATGPYEQYF,TGCGCCAGCAGTGAGTTCGCGACAGGCCCCTACGAGCAGTACTTC
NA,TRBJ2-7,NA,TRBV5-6,CASSLWGPYEQYF,TGTGCCAGCAGCTTGTGGGGGCCCTACGAGCAGTACTTC
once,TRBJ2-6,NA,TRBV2,CASRVYGSGANVLTF,TGTGCCAGCAGGGTGTACGGCTCTGGGGCCAACGTCCTGACTTTC
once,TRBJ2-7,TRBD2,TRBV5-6,CASSFLAGGYEQYF,TGTGCCAGCAGCTTTTTAGCGGGAGGTTACGAGCAGTACTTC
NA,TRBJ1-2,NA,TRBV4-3,CASSQDHPGRNYGYTF,TGCGCCAGCAGCCAAGATCACCCGGGGAGGAACTATGGCTACACCTTC
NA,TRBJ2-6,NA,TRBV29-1,CSVLSGANVLTF,TGCAGCGTCCTCTCTGGGGCCAACGTCCTGACTTTC
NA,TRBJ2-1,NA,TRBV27,CASSFSPKGAYNEQFF,TGTGCCAGCAGTTTTTCCCCAAAAGGAGCTTACAATGAGCAGTTCTTC
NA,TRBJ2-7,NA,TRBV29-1,CSVTDLYEQYF,TGCAGCGTTACGGACCTCTACGAGCAGTACTTC
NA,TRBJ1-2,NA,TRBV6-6,CAGTTAGLYGYTF,TGTGCCGGAACCACGGCCGGCCTCTATGGCTACACCTTC
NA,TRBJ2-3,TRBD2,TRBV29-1,CSVASWRVETSGSPDTQYF,TGCAGCGTTGCCTCCTGGCGGGTGGAAACTAGCGGGAGTCCAGATACGCAGTATTTT
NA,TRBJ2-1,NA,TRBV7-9,CASSLYLTEQFF,TGTGCCAGCAGCTTATATCTAACTGAGCAGTTCTTC
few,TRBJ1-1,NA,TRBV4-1,CASSQTYSDAFSTEAFF,TGCGCCAGCAGCCAAACCTACAGCGACGCCTTTAGCACTGAAGCTTTCTTT
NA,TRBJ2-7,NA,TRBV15,CATSRDRGSEFYEQYF,TGTGCCACCAGCAGAGATAGAGGAAGCGAATTCTACGAGCAGTACTTC
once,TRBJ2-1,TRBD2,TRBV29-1,CSVETGLAGDRNEQFF,TGCAGCGTTGAAACCGGGCTAGCGGGAGATCGTAATGAGCAGTTCTTC
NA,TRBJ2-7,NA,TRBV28,CASSFLYEQYF,TGTGCCAGCAGTTTTCTCTACGAGCAGTACTTC
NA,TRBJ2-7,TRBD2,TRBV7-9,CASSSGTSGWSSYEQYF,TGTGCCAGCAGTTCCGGGACTAGCGGGTGGAGCTCCTACGAGCAGTACTTC
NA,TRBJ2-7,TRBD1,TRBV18,CASSPRDRGLTYEQYF,TGTGCCAGCTCACCAAGGGACAGGGGCTTGACCTACGAGCAGTACTTC
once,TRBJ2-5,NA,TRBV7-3,CASSLTGGSGETQYF,TGTGCCAGCAGCTTAACTGGGGGCTCAGGGGAGACCCAGTACTTC
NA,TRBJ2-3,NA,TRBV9,CASSVGADTQYF,TGTGCCAGCAGCGTCGGGGCAGATACGCAGTATTTT
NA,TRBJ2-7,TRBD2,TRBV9,CASSAGLASYEQYF,TGTGCCAGCAGCGCGGGACTAGCGAGTTACGAGCAGTACTTC
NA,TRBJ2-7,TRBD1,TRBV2,CASITTYRDSPISYEQYF,TGTGCCAGCATCACTACGTATCGGGACAGCCCGATCTCCTACGAGCAGTACTTC
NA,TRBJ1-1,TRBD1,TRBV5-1,CASSLTIGTGSLNTEAFF,TGCGCCAGCAGCTTAACGATCGGGACAGGCTCTCTCAACACTGAAGCTTTCTTT
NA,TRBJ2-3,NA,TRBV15,CATSYGKTVPSTDTQYF,TGTGCCACCAGCTACGGAAAGACGGTTCCTAGCACAGATACGCAGTATTTT
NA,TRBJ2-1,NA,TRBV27,CASSLWGPYNEQFF,TGTGCCAGCAGTTTATGGGGGCCCTACAATGAGCAGTTCTTC
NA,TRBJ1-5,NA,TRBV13,CASSLRGLNQPQHF,TGTGCCAGCAGCTTAAGGGGTCTGAATCAGCCCCAGCATTTT
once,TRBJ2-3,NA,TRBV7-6,CASSLGTAPSTDTQYF,TGTGCCAGCAGCTTAGGGACAGCCCCTAGCACAGATACGCAGTATTTT
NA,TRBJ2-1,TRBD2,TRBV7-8,CASSLAELAGDFDEQFF,TGTGCCAGCAGCTTAGCAGAACTAGCGGGAGATTTCGATGAGCAGTTCTTC
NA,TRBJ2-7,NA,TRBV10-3,CAISESGTVSYEQYF,TGTGCCATCAGTGAGTCAGGGACGGTATCCTACGAGCAGTACTTC
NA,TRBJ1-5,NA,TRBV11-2,CASSLTGGRRNQPQHF,TGTGCCAGCAGCTTAACGGGGGGGCGAAGGAATCAGCCCCAGCATTTT
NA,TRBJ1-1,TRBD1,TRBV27,CASGTGRNTEAFF,TGTGCCAGCGGGACAGGGCGGAACACTGAAGCTTTCTTT
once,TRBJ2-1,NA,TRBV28,CASSLGYNEQFF,TGTGCCAGCAGTTTAGGATACAATGAGCAGTTCTTC
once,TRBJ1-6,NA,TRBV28,CASSFPPRPGSPLHF,TGTGCCAGCAGTTTCCCTCCTAGACCGGGGTCACCCCTCCACTTT
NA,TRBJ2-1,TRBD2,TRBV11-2,CASSRTSGGYNEQFF,TGTGCCAGCAGTCGTACTAGCGGGGGTTACAATGAGCAGTTCTTC
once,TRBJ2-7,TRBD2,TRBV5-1,CASSLAGTSMAHEQYF,TGCGCCAGCAGCTTGGCCGGGACTAGCATGGCACACGAGCAGTACTTC
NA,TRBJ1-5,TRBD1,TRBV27,CASSPGTGWQPQHF,TGTGCCAGCAGTCCCGGGACAGGGTGGCAGCCCCAGCATTTT
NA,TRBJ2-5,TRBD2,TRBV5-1,CASSPGTSGPYQETQYF,TGCGCCAGCAGCCCCGGGACTAGCGGGCCCTACCAAGAGACCCAGTACTTC
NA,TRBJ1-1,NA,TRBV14,CASSLIIGEAFF,TGTGCCAGCAGCCTTATAATCGGTGAAGCTTTCTTT
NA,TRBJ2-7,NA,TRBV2,CANLAGARQVGVQYF,TGTGCCAACCTAGCTGGGGCGAGACAAGTGGGGGTGCAGTACTTC
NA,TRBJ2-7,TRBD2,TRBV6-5,CASSSGSRLADYEQYF,TGTGCCAGCAGTTCCGGTTCTAGACTAGCGGACTACGAGCAGTACTTC
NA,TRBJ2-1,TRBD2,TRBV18,CASSPPGGSTSGLYNEQFF,TGTGCCAGCTCACCACCCGGCGGATCGACTAGCGGGTTATACAATGAGCAGTTCTTC
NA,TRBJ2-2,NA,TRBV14,CASSLYRANTGELFF,TGTGCCAGCAGCCTTTATCGGGCGAACACCGGGGAGCTGTTTTTT
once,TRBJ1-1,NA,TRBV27,CASRTGRNTEAFF,TGTGCCAGCAGGACGGGACGGAACACTGAAGCTTTCTTT
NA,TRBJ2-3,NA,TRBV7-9,CASSQTGDTQYF,TGTGCCAGCAGCCAGACAGGAGATACGCAGTATTTT
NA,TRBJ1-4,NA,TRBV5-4,CASSVDMAGTNEKLFF,TGTGCCAGCAGCGTGGACATGGCAGGAACTAATGAAAAACTGTTTTTT
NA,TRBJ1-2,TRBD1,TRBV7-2,CASSLARGEDNGYTF,TGTGCCAGCAGCTTAGCCAGGGGGGAGGACAATGGCTACACCTTC
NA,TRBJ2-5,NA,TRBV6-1,CASSEPRDLETQYF,TGTGCCAGCAGTGAACCCAGGGATTTGGAGACCCAGTACTTC
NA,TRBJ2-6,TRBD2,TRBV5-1,CASGNRKREGSGANVLTF,TGCGCCAGCGGAAACAGAAAGCGGGAGGGTTCTGGGGCCAACGTCCTGACTTTC
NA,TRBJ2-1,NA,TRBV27,CASLGAGRLTYNEQFF,TGTGCCAGCCTCGGAGCTGGGAGACTGACGTACAATGAGCAGTTCTTC
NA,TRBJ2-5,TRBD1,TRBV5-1,CASSPPGSGGEKTQYF,TGCGCCAGCAGCCCCCCGGGATCAGGGGGCGAGAAGACCCAGTACTTC
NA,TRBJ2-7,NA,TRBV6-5,CASSSGQFYEQYF,TGTGCCAGCAGTTCTGGACAGTTCTACGAGCAGTACTTC
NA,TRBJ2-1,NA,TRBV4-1,CASSQLGQGNEQFF,TGCGCCAGCAGCCAACTGGGGCAGGGCAATGAGCAGTTCTTC
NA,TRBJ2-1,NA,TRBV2,CASMLSYNEQFF,TGTGCCAGCATGCTCTCCTACAATGAGCAGTTCTTC
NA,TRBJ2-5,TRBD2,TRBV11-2,CASSSPVTSLSSHQETQYF,TGTGCCAGCAGCTCCCCAGTGACTAGCCTATCGTCACACCAAGAGACCCAGTACTTC
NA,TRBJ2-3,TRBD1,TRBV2,CASKDRGSTDTQYF,TGTGCCAGCAAAGACAGGGGGAGCACAGATACGCAGTATTTT
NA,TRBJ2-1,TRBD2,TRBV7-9,CASSFTAGGSYNEQFF,TGTGCCAGCAGCTTCACGGCGGGAGGTAGTTACAATGAGCAGTTCTTC
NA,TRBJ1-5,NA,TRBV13,CASSLGGQGNQPQHF,TGTGCCAGCAGCTTAGGAGGGCAGGGGAATCAGCCCCAGCATTTT
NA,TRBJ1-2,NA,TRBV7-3,CASSLTPGDYGYTF,TGTGCCAGCAGCTTAACCCCGGGTGACTATGGCTACACCTTC
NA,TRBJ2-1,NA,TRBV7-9,CASSPAAGTYNEQFF,TGTGCCAGCAGTCCCGCAGCGGGCACCTACAATGAGCAGTTCTTC
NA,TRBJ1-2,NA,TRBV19,CASRIQERGRDGYTF,TGTGCCAGTAGGATCCAGGAGCGGGGAAGAGACGGCTACACCTTC